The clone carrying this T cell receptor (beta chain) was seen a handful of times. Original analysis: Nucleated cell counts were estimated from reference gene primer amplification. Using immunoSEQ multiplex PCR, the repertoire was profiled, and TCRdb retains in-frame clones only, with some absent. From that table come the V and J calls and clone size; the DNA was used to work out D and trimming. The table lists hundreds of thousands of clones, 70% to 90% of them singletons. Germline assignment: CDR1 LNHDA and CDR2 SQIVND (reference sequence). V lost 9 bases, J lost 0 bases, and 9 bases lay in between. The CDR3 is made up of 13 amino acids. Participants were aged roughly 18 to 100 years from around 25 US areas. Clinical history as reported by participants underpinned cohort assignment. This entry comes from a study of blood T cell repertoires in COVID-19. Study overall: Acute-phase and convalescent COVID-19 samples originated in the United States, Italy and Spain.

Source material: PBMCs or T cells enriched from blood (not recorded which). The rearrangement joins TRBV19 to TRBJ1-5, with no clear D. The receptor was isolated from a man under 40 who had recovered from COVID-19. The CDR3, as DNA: TGTGCCAGCGCAGTGTATAGCAATCAGCCCCAGCATTTT. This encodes CASAVYSNQPQHF. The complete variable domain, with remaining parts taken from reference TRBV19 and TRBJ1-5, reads DGGITQSPKYLFRKEGQNVTLSCEQNLNHDAMYWYRQDPGQGLRLIYYSQIVNDFQKGDIAEGYSVSREKKESFPLTVTSAQKNPTAFYLCASAVYSNQPQHFGDGTRLSIL.